This T cell receptor beta chain was sequenced in a study of tissue T cells after allogeneic stem cell transplantation. Study results and caveats: Some tissue clones might be persisting host cells; their alloreactivity or antigen specificity was not determined.

A note on this clone: The antigen is undetermined. These gene names are mouse names. The read halts 1 residue ahead of the CDR3 end, with the missing end drawn from the germline J gene.

TCRbeta CDR3 was sequenced at survey depth with template counts. Profiling relied on immunoSEQ multiplex PCR, and the TCRdb table lists in-frame clones only, not all of them. The sample has fewer than 2,500 clones; 45% to 70% are singletons. This CDR3 has 14 amino acids. Germline lookup yields CDR1 KGHPV and CDR2 FQNQEV (reference sequence). V was cut by 0 bases and J by 2 bases, with 6 bases left in between. The time point denotes: mouse harvest day 7 after allogeneic transplant. Mouse grafts combined 10^7 T-cell-depleted bone marrow cells with 10^6 splenic CD5+ T cells. Tissues came from B6→BALB/c major-mismatch GVHD mice at day 7 or 14.

The chain is built from TRBV26 and TRBJ2-5; possible D gene TRBD2, 6 bases. The source material was spleen. This receptor was obtained from a female BALB/c mouse given C57BL/6 T cells with graft-versus-host disease after an allogeneic hematopoietic cell transplant. The CDR3 DNA, read in part, is TGTGCCAGCAGTCTGTCCTGGGGCCAAGACACCCAGTAC. This codes for CASSLSWGQDTQY. The full CDR3 protein is CASSLSWGQDTQYF.